Detailed here is one T cell receptor (beta chain). What it binds is unknown. The data stem from a study of cytomegalovirus exposure and HLA in healthy donors. Study information: According to later analysis, the same platform produced the 120 validation and under 750 first-cohort repertoires.

TCRdb keeps only in-frame clones here, not all; method: immunoSEQ multiplex PCR. The sample records 150,000 or so clones, about 86% being singletons. The CDR3 sequence is 13 residues long. The V gene's germline CDR1 is PRHDT and CDR2 FYEKMQ (reference sequence). V was pared by 5 bases and J by 0 bases, with 8 bases between. Study conclusions and caveats: Cytomegalovirus-associated status was assigned to 150 or so TCR beta chains. The CMV antigen specificity of a few CMV-associated chains was confirmed through in vitro analysis.

The sample comprised PBMCs. The source of this sequence is a man aged 18 to 30 in good health and CMV-seropositive. V is TRBV13 and J is TRBJ2-7, with D unclear. The CDR3 region has the DNA TGTGCCAGCAGCCCGCCCGGCTCCTACGAGCAGTACTTC. Translated: CASSPPGSYEQYF.